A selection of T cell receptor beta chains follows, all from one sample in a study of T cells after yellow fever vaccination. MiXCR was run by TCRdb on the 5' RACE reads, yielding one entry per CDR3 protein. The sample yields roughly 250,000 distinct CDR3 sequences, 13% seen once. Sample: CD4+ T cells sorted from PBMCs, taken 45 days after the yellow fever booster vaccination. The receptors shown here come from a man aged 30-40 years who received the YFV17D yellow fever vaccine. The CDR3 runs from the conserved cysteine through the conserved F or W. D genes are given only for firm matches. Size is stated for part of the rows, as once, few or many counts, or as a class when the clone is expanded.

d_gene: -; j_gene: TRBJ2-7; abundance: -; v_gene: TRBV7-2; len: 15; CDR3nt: TGTGCCAGCAGCTTAGTCGGGGGTCCGACCTACGAGCAGTACTTC; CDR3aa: CASSLVGGPTYEQYF
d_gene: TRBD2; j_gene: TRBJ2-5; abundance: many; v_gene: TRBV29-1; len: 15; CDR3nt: TGCAGCGTTGGACTAGCGGGAGGGCCGCGGGAGACCCAGTACTTC; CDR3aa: CSVGLAGGPRETQYF
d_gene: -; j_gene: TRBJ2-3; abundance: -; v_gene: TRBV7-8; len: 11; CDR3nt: TGTGCCAGCAGCTTATCTTATACGCAGTATTTT; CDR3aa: CASSLSYTQYF
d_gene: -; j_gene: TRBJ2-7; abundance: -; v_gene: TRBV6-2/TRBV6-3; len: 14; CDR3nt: TGTGCCAGCAGTTACTCTCTCCAGCCTTACGAGCAGTACTTC; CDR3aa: CASSYSLQPYEQYF
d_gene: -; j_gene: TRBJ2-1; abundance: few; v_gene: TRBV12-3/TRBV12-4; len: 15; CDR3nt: TGTGCCAGCACCAATCCGACAGCGACGCTCAATGAGCAGTTCTTC; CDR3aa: CASTNPTATLNEQFF
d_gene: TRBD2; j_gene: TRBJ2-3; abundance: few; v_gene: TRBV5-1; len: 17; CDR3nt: TGCGCCAGCAGCTTGACTCGCGGGAGTGGAAACACAGATACGCAGTATTTT; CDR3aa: CASSLTRGSGNTDTQYF
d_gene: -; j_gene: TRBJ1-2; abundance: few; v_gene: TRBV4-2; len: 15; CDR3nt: TGTGCCAGCAGCCCCTCGGGACAACGGGCATCTGGCTACACCTTC; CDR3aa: CASSPSGQRASGYTF
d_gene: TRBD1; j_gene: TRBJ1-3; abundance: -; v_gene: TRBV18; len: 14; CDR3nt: TGTGCCAGCTCACCCCGCAGACAGGGCGGCACCATATATTTT; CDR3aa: CASSPRRQGGTIYF
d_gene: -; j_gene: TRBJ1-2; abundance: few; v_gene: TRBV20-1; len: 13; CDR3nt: TGCAGTGCTAGAGAATCCGGGGGTGACGGCTACACCTTC; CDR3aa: CSARESGGDGYTF
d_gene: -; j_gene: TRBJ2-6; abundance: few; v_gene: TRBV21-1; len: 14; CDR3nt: TGTGCCAGCAGCAAAGGGGGCGAGGCCAACGTCCTGACTTTC; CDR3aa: CASSKGGEANVLTF
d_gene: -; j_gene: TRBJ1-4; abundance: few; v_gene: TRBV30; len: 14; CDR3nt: TGTGCCTGGGGGCGGAGGGGGGTTGGTGAAAAACTGTTTTTT; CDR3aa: CAWGRRGVGEKLFF
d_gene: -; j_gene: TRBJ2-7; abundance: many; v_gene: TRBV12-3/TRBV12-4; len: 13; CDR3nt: TGTGCCAGCAGTTTAGGCAAGCCCTACGAGCAGTACTTC; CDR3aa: CASSLGKPYEQYF
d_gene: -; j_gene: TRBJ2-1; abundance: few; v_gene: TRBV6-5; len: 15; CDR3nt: TGTGCCAGCAGTTACTCGGAACGGTCCTACAATGAGCAGTTCTTC; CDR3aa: CASSYSERSYNEQFF
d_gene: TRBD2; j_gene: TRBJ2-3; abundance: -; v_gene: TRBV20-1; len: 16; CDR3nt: TGCAGTGCGAGCCGCCTCCTAGCGGGAGGCACAGATACGCAGTATTTT; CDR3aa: CSASRLLAGGTDTQYF
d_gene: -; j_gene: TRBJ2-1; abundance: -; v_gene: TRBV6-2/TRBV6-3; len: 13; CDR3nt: TGTGCCAGCACCAAGGTCAGTGGGAGGGAGCAGTTCTTC; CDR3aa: CASTKVSGREQFF
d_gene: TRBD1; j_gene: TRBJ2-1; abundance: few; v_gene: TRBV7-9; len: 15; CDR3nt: TGTGCCAGCAGCCCGAAGGGACAGGACTACAATGAGCAGTTCTTC; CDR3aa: CASSPKGQDYNEQFF
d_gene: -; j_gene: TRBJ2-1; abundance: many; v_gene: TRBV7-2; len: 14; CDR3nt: TGTGCCAGCAGCTCTGCCGAGCGGAACAATGAGCAGTTCTTC; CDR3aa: CASSSAERNNEQFF
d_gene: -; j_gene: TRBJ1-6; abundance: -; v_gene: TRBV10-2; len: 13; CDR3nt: TGCGCCAGCAGTGAGTCGGGCCCTACACCCCTCCACTTT; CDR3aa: CASSESGPTPLHF
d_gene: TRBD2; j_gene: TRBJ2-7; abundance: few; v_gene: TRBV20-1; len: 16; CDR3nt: TGCAGTGCTGCTCCGGCCGGGCGGCGGGAGGCCTCCGAGCAGTACTTC; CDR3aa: CSAAPAGRREASEQYF
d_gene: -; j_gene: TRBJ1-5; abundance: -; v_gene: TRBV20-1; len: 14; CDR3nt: TGCAGTGCTGCACGGGACTCGGGGGGTCAGCCCCAGCATTTT; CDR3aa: CSAARDSGGQPQHF
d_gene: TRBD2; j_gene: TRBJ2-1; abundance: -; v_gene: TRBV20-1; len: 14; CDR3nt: TGCAGTGCTACGGGACTAGCGGGAGCGAATGAGCAGTTCTTC; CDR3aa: CSATGLAGANEQFF
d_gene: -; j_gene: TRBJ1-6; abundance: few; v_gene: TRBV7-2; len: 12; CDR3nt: TGTGCCAGCAGTCGTGCTGATTCACCCCTCCACTTT; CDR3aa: CASSRADSPLHF
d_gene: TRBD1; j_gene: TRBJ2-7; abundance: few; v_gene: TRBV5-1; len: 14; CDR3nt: TGCGCCAGCAGCTCGACAGGGGGCGGGGACGAGCAGTACTTC; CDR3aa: CASSSTGGGDEQYF
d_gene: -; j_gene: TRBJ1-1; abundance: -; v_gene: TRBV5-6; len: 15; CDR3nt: TGTGCCAGCAGCTTGGCCCCCGCAGCGAACACTGAAGCTTTCTTT; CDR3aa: CASSLAPAANTEAFF
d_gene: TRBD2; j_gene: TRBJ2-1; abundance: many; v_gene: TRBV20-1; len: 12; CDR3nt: TGCAGTGCCGCTAGCGGGAACAATGAGCAGTTCTTC; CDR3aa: CSAASGNNEQFF
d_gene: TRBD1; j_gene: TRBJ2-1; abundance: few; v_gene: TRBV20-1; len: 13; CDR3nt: TGCAGTGCTAACAGGGGTGGATACAATGAGCAGTTCTTC; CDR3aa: CSANRGGYNEQFF
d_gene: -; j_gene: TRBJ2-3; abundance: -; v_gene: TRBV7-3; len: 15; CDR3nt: TGTGCCAGCAGCTTAAGTTCAATCCGGACAGATACGCAGTATTTT; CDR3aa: CASSLSSIRTDTQYF
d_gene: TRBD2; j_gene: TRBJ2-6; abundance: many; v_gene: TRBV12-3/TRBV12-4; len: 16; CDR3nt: TGTGCCAGCAGTCCATTAGCGGGAGCTGGGGCCAACGTCCTGACTTTC; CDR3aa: CASSPLAGAGANVLTF
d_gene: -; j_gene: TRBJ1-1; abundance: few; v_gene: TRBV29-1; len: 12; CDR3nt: TGCAGCGTTGTGAGGATGAACACTGAAGCTTTCTTT; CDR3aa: CSVVRMNTEAFF